These 10 T cell receptor beta chains share one sample of origin, sequenced in a study of PD-L1 blockade in urothelial cancer (TCRdb year 2017). Libraries came from the immunoSEQ multiplex PCR assay. Drawn from immuneACCESS, this table holds only the in-frame rearrangements with V and J called that TCRdb kept. Clones are partly lost; checked studies trace under half to an unresolved V gene and leave the rest unexplained. The sample yields about 45,000 clones; about 88% were counted once. Around 25% of the sample is taken by the ten largest. The meaning of the sample's time point label: pretreatment peripheral blood. Sequencing used PBMCs, obtained around atezolizumab (anti-PD-L1) treatment. These receptors came from a donor older than 35 with urothelial cancer.

This chain uses TRBV5-1 with TRBJ1-2; TRBD1 is a possible D gene (6 bases). CDR1 and CDR2 from the germline V gene are SGHRS and YFSETQ. The CDR3 sequence is 16 residues long. Trimming removed 0 bases at V and 2 bases at J, with 14 bases between. The CDR3, as DNA: TGCGCCAGCAGCTTGGACCCCACAGGGTCGAACTATGGCTACACCTTC. Residues: CASSLDPTGSNYGYTF.

The chain uses TRBV7-2 and TRBJ1-2; D not certain. Germline lookup yields CDR1 SGHTA and CDR2 FQGNSA. The CDR3 extends over 14 amino acids. The ends were cut back, 4 bases at V and 1 base at J, with 10 bases in the middle. CDR3 sequence: CASSSRGSNYGYTF. CDR3 DNA sequence: TGTGCCAGCAGCTCCCGCGGGAGTAACTATGGCTACACCTTC.

The gene calls are TRBV28 and TRBJ2-7, with D tentatively TRBD2 (5 bases). This CDR3 spans 12 amino acids. Germline V CDR1 and CDR2: MDHEN, SYDVKM. Deletions cut 7 bases from V and 7 bases from J, with 14 bases between. This chain's CDR3 is CASTMRVREQYF. In DNA form, the CDR3 reads TGTGCCAGCACAATGCGGGTACGGGAGCAGTACTTC.

The chain uses TRBV27 and TRBJ2-7; no definite D call. V lost 6 bases to trimming and J lost 1 base, with 16 bases between them. From germline, CDR1 is MNHEY and CDR2 SMNVEV (reference sequence). CDR3 length: 15 amino acids. The CDR3 region is CASSPTPGGSYEQYF. CDR3 bases: TGTGCCAGCAGCCCGACCCCGGGTGGGTCCTACGAGCAGTACTTC.

CDR3 sequence (DNA): TGCAGTGCCGCTACAAGGGGTGAGCAGTTCTTC. As protein: CSAATRGEQFF. The chain recombines TRBV20-1 with TRBJ2-1; D possibly corresponds to TRBD1 (5 bases). The germline V gene has CDR1 DFQATT and CDR2 SNEGSKA (reference sequence). V shed 6 bases and J shed 9 bases, with 12 bases lying between them. The CDR3 is 11 residues long.

CDR3 loop: CASSPTSGRPDTQYF. CDR3 DNA sequence: TGTGCCAGCTCACCGACTAGCGGGAGGCCAGATACGCAGTATTTT. The chain couples TRBV18 to TRBJ2-3, with 13 bases fitting TRBD2. V shed 3 bases, J shed 4 bases, and the junction held 1 base outside the gene matches. CDR3 length: 15 residues. Germline V gene data show CDR1 as KGHSH and CDR2 as LQKENI.

The rearrangement joins TRBV2 to TRBJ2-2; weak D call: TRBD2 (5 bases). The germline V gene has CDR1 SNHLY and CDR2 FYNNEI. The CDR3 sequence is 15 residues long. Trimming took off 6 bases at V and 5 bases at J, with 16 bases between the two ends. The CDR3 reads CASRVLPPGTGELFF. Here the CDR3 DNA reads TGTGCCAGCAGGGTGCTCCCGCCGGGGACCGGGGAGCTGTTTTTT. Full variable domain (rest looked up from reference TRBV2 and TRBJ2-2): EPEVTQTPSHQVTQMGQEVILRCVPISNHLYFYWYRQILGQKVEFLVSFYNNEISEKSEIFDDQFSVERPDGSNFTLKIRSTKLEDSAMYFCASRVLPPGTGELFFGEGSRLTVL.

This clone showed up just a few times. J is TRBJ2-2 and V is TRBV13, with 9 nucleotides matching TRBD2. The length of the CDR3 is 15 residues. Germline loops: CDR1 PRHDT, CDR2 FYEKMQ (reference sequence). After removal of 6 bases from V and 5 bases from J, the junction contained 7 bases not matched to a gene. The CDR3 DNA reads TGTGCCAGCAGTCCCGGACTAGCGAGGACCGGGGAGCTGTTTTTT. Protein: CASSPGLARTGELFF.

This chain connects TRBV18 to TRBJ1-5, with D unresolved. V lost 4 bases to trimming and J lost 5 bases, with 9 bases between them. Germline V lookup: CDR1 KGHSH, CDR2 LQKENI. The CDR3 is 13 amino acids. CDR3 region: CASSQSRDQPQHF. CDR3 sequence (DNA): TGTGCCAGCTCACAGTCGCGGGATCAGCCCCAGCATTTT.

The rearrangement links TRBV30 to TRBJ1-2; D remains unclear. Trimming removed 0 bases at V and 3 bases at J, with 11 bases between. The length of the CDR3 is 14 residues. Germline V gives CDR1 GTSNPN, CDR2 SVGIG (reference sequence). The CDR3 sequence: CAWSVSGIHYGYTF. CDR3 nucleotides: TGTGCCTGGAGTGTATCGGGGATCCACTATGGCTACACCTTC.